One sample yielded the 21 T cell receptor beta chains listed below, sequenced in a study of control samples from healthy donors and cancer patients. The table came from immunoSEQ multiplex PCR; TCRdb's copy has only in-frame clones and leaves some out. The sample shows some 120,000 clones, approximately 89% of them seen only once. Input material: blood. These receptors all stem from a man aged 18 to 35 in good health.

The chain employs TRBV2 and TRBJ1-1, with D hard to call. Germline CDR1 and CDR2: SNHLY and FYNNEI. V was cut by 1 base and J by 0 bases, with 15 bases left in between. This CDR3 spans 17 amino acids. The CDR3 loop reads CASSEGEGAPMNTEAFF. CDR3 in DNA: TGTGCCAGCAGTGAAGGAGAGGGAGCCCCTATGAACACTGAAGCTTTCTTT.

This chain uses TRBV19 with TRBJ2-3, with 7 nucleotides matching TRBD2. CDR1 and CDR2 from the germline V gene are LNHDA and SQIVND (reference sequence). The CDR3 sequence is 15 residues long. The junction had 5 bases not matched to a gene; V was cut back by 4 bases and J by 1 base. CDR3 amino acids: CASSTRLAGTDTQYF. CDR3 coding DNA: TGTGCCAGTAGTACACGACTAGCTGGCACAGATACGCAGTATTTT.

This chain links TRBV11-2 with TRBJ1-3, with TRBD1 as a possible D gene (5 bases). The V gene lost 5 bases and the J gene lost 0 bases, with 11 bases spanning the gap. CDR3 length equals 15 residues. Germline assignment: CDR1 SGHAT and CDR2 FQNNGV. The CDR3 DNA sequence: TGTGCCAGCAGCCGGGGACCGAGCTCTGGAAACACCATATATTTT. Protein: CASSRGPSSGNTIYF.

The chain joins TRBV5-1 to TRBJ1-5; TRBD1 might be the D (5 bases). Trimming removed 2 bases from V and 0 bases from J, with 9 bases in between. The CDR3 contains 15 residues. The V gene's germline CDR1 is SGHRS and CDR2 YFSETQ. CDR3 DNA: TGCGCCAGCAGCTTCGGGACGGATAGCAATCAGCCCCAGCATTTT. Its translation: CASSFGTDSNQPQHF.

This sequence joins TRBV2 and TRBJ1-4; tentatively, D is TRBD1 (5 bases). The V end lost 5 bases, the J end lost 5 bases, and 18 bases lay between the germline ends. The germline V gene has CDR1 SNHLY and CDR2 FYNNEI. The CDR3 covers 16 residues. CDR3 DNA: TGTGCCAGCAGTCCCGACAGTCTCATGCTAAATGAAAAACTGTTTTTT. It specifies CASSPDSLMLNEKLFF.

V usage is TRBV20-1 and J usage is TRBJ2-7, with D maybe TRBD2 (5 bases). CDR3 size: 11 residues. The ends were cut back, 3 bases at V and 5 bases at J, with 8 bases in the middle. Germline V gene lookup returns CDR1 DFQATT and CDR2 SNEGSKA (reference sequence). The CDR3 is CSASTGDEQYF. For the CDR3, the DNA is TGCAGTGCTAGTACCGGGGACGAGCAGTACTTC.

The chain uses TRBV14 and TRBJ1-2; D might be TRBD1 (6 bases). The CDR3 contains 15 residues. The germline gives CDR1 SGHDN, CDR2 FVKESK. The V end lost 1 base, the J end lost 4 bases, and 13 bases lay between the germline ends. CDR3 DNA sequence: TGTGCCAGCAGCCAAGTGGGCTCAGGGGCCTATGGCTACACCTTC. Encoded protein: CASSQVGSGAYGYTF.

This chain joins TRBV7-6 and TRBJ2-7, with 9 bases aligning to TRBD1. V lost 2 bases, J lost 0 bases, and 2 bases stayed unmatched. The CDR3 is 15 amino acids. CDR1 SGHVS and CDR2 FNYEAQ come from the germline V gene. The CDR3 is CASSLRTGASYEQYF. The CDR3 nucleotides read TGTGCCAGCAGCTTACGGACAGGGGCCTCCTACGAGCAGTACTTC.

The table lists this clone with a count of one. CDR3 in DNA: TGTGCCAGCAGGCCCCGGGGACGGCCCTACAATGAGCAGTTCTTC. Translated, it gives CASRPRGRPYNEQFF. The chain couples TRBV6-1 to TRBJ2-1; D might be TRBD1 or TRBD2, each matching 5 bases. In germline, CDR1 is MNHNS, CDR2 SASEGT. V gave up 6 bases and J gave up 2 bases, with 14 bases separating them. This CDR3 has 15 amino acids.

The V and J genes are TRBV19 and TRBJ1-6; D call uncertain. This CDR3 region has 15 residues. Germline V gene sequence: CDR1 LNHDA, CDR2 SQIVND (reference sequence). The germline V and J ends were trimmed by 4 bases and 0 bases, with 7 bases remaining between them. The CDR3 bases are TGTGCCAGTAGTACAGACAACTCCTATAATTCACCCCTCCACTTT. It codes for CASSTDNSYNSPLHF.

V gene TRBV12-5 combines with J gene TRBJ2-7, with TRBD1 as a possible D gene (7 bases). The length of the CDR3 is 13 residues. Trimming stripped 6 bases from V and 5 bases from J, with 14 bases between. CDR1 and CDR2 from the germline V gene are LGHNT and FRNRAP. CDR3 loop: CASGFRGDHEQYF. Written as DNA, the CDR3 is TGTGCTAGTGGGTTCAGGGGGGATCACGAGCAGTACTTC.

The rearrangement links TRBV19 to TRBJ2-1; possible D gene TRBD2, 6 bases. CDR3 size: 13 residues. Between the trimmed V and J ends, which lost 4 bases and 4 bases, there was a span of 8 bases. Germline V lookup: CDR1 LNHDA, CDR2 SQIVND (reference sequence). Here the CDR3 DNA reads TGTGCCAGTAGTACCGGGACTTACAATGAGCAGTTCTTC. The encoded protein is CASSTGTYNEQFF.

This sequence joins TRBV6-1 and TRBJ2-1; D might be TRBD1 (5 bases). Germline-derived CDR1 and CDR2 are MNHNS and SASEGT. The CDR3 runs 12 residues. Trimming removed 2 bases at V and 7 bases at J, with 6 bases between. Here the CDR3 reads CASSEQGNEQFF. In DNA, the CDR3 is TGTGCCAGCAGTGAACAGGGAAATGAGCAGTTCTTC.

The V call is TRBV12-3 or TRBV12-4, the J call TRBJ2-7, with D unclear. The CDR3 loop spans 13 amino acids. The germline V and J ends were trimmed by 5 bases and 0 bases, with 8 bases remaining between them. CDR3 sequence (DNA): TGTGCCAGCAGTCGATCTGACTCCTACGAGCAGTACTTC. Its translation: CASSRSDSYEQYF.

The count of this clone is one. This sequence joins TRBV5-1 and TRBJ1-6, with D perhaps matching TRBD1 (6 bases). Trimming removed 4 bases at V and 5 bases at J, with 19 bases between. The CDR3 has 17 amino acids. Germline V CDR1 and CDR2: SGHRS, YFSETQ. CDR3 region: CASSRSGEITDNSPLHF. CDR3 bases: TGCGCCAGCAGCCGCTCAGGGGAAATCACCGATAATTCACCCCTCCACTTT.

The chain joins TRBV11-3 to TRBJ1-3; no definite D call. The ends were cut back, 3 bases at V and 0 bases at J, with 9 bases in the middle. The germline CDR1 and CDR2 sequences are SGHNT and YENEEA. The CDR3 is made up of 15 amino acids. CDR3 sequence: CASSLTRDSGNTIYF. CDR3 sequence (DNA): TGTGCCAGCAGCTTGACTCGGGACTCTGGAAACACCATATATTTT.

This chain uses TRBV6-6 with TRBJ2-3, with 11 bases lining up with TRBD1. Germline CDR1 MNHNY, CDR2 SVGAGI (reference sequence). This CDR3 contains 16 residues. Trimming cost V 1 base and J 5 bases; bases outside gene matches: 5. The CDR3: CASSYFGTGGEDTQYF. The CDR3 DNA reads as TGTGCCAGCAGTTACTTCGGGACAGGGGGGGAAGATACGCAGTATTTT.

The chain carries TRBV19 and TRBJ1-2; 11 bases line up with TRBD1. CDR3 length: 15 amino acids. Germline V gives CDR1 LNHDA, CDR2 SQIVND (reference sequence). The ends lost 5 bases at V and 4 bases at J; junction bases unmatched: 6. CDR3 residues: CASSPGQGAVYGYTF. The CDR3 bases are TGTGCCAGTAGTCCAGGACAGGGGGCTGTCTATGGCTACACCTTC.

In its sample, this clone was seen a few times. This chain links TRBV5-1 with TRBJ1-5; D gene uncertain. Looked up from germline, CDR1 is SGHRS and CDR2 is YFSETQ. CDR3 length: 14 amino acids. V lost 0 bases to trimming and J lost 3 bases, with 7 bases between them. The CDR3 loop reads CASSLDASNQPQHF. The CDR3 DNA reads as TGCGCCAGCAGCTTGGACGCCTCCAATCAGCCCCAGCATTTT.

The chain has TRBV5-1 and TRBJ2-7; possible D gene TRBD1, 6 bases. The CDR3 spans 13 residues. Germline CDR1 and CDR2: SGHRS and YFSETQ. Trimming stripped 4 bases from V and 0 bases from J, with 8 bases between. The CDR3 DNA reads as TGCGCCAGCAGCCGGGACAACTCCTACGAGCAGTACTTC. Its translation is CASSRDNSYEQYF.

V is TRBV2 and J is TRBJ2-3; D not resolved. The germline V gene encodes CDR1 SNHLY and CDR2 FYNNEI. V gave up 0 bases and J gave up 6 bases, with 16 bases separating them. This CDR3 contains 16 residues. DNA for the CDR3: TGTGCCAGCAGTGAAGCGCTTATAGGGCGTTCGGATACGCAGTATTTT. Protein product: CASSEALIGRSDTQYF.